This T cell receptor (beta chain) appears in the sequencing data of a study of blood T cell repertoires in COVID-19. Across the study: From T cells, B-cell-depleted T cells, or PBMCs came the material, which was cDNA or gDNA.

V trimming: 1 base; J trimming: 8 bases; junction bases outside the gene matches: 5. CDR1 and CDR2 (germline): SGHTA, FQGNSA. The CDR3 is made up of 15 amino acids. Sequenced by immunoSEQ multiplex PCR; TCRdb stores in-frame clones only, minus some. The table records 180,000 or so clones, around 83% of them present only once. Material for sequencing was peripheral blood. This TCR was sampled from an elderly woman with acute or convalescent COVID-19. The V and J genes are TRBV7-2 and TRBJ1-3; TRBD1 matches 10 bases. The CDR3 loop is CASSLEGQGPYTIYF. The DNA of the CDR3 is TGTGCCAGCAGCTTAGAGGGACAGGGGCCTTACACCATATATTTT.